These 19 T cell receptor beta chains were sequenced from one sample in a study of T-cell reconstitution after alpha-beta-depleted transplantation in children. For TCRbeta, the library was prepared with unique molecular identifiers. From the PCR reads, TCRdb called clonotypes with MiXCR, one entry per CDR3 protein. The sample has just over 200,000 distinct CDR3 sequences; around 9.2% are singletons. Sequences were derived from PBMCs, mostly from graft donor cells, sampled 360 days after TCRalphabeta/CD19-depleted stem cell transplant. The receptors shown here come from a male patient aged 2 to 10 who had a stem cell transplant for acute myeloid leukemia, so the T cells may come from the graft donor.

The chain employs TRBV11-2 and TRBJ2-1; 8 bases fit TRBD2. The CDR3 contains 13 residues. CDR1 is SGHAT, CDR2 FQNNGV, per germline. The ends lost 3 bases at V and 8 bases at J; junction bases unmatched: 3. CDR3 residues: CASSFSGIDEQFF. The DNA of the CDR3 is TGTGCCAGCAGCTTTAGCGGGATAGATGAGCAGTTCTTC.

This clonotype was seen a few times. This chain connects TRBV11-2 to TRBJ2-3; D might be TRBD2 (5 bases). V lost 4 bases to trimming and J lost 8 bases, with 19 bases between them. There are 15 residues in the CDR3. CDR1 and CDR2 (germline): SGHAT, FQNNGV. The CDR3 loop is CASSSQGSSFGTQYF. CDR3 bases: TGTGCCAGCAGCTCCCAAGGGAGTTCATTTGGTACGCAGTATTTT.

The J gene is TRBJ2-5, the V gene TRBV3-1, with TRBD2 matching over 8 bases. The CDR3 extends over 15 amino acids. V shed 3 bases, J shed 5 bases, and the junction held 8 bases outside the gene matches. The V gene's germline CDR1 is LGHDT and CDR2 YNNKEL (reference sequence). CDR3 nucleotides: TGTGCCAGCAGCCAGTCCGGGACTAGTGGGGAGACCCAGTACTTC. This gives the protein CASSQSGTSGETQYF.

This clonotype was detected only a few times. The V gene is TRBV15, the J gene TRBJ2-3; either TRBD1 or TRBD2 may supply D (5 bases each). Trimming left V 1 base short and J 6 bases short, with 14 bases between. In germline, CDR1 is LNHNV, CDR2 YYDKDF (reference sequence). The CDR3 runs 15 residues. CDR3 loop: CATSRGGSYSDTQYF. CDR3 nucleotide sequence: TGTGCCACCAGCAGAGGGGGGTCTTACTCCGATACGCAGTATTTT. Filled out from reference TRBV15 and TRBJ2-3, the complete variable domain reads DAMVIQNPRYQVTQFGKPVTLSCSQTLNHNVMYWYQQKSSQAPKLLFHYYDKDFNNEADTPDNFQSRRPNTSFCFLDIRSPGLGDTAMYLCATSRGGSYSDTQYFGPGTRLTVL.

V is TRBV12-3 or TRBV12-4 and J is TRBJ2-3; D call uncertain. The V gene lost 6 bases and the J gene lost 0 bases, with 7 bases spanning the gap. The CDR3 spans 13 residues. CDR3 DNA sequence: TGTGCCAGCAGACACCCTAGCACAGATACGCAGTATTTT. This codes for CASRHPSTDTQYF.

Ten or more counts support this clonotype. The gene calls are TRBV12-3 or TRBV12-4 and TRBJ2-5; weak D call: TRBD2 (5 bases). The CDR3 extends over 12 amino acids. The V end was cut by 5 bases, the J end by 5 bases, with 9 bases between. The CDR3 region has the DNA TGTGCCAGCAGTCCCTTAGCGGAGACCCAGTACTTC. Translating gives CASSPLAETQYF.

The chain is built from TRBV6-5 and TRBJ1-2, with a possible D match to TRBD1 (5 bases). This CDR3 region has 15 residues. In germline, CDR1 is MNHEY, CDR2 SVGAGI. The germline V and J ends were trimmed by 4 bases and 4 bases, with 16 bases remaining between them. The CDR3 region has the DNA TGTGCCAGCAGTTCCATACACCCACAGGCCTATGGCTACACCTTC. This codes for CASSSIHPQAYGYTF.

This clonotype came up many times. V is TRBV27 and J is TRBJ2-1; TRBD2 aligns across 11 bases. Germline-derived CDR1 and CDR2 are MNHEY and SMNVEV (reference sequence). This CDR3 has 20 amino acids. V was clipped by 5 bases and J by 0 bases; unmatched bases: 15. The CDR3 DNA follows: TGTGCCAGCAGTCCCGCCCAGCCGACTAGCGGGATTAGCTCCTACAATGAGCAGTTCTTC. Amino acid sequence: CASSPAQPTSGISSYNEQFF.

This clonotype was detected only a few times. The chain recombines TRBV21-1 with TRBJ2-3; TRBD2, the D gene given by the table, was not confirmed from the DNA. TRBV21-1 has pseudogene status. This CDR3 is built from 12 residues. CDR3 region: CASNLRTDTQYF. The DNA of the CDR3 is TGTGCCAGCAACCTCCGCACAGATACGCAGTATTTT.

The J gene is TRBJ1-2, the V gene TRBV3-1; 7 bases are a match to TRBD1. V trimming: 6 bases; J trimming: 4 bases; junction bases outside the gene matches: 5. The CDR3 totals 13 residues. CDR1 is LGHDT and CDR2 is YNNKEL in the germline V gene (reference sequence). The CDR3 sequence: CASRHTGVYGYTF. CDR3 bases: TGTGCCAGCAGACATACAGGGGTCTATGGCTACACCTTC.

This clonotype appeared a few times. This chain connects TRBV12-3 or TRBV12-4 to TRBJ2-5; 10 bases line up with TRBD1. The trim removed 2 bases at V and 2 bases at J, leaving 2 bases unmatched. This CDR3 has 15 amino acids. The CDR3: CASSLRQGAQETQYF. CDR3 coding DNA: TGTGCCAGCAGTTTAAGACAGGGGGCACAAGAGACCCAGTACTTC.

The chain is built from TRBV20-1 and TRBJ2-5; weak D call: TRBD2 (6 bases). V lost 5 bases to trimming and J lost 7 bases, with 14 bases between them. CDR1 is DFQATT and CDR2 is SNEGSKA in the germline V gene (reference sequence). CDR3 length: 12 residues. DNA of the CDR3: TGCAGTGCTCGACTAGTCGGGGGGACCCAGTACTTC. Protein sequence: CSARLVGGTQYF.

This rearrangement joins TRBV29-1 to TRBJ1-1, with 9 bases fitting TRBD1. Germline CDR1 is SQVTM and CDR2 is ANQGSEA. The CDR3 runs 14 residues. V lost 6 bases and J lost 1; bases outside the gene matches: 6. As DNA, the CDR3 is TGCAGCGTGGACCAGGACAGGGGGAACACTGAAGCTTTCTTT. The encoded protein is CSVDQDRGNTEAFF.

This clonotype appeared a few times. The chain is built from TRBV20-1 and TRBJ1-5; D may be TRBD1 (6 bases). V lost 1 base, J lost 4 bases, and 11 bases lay in between. Looked up from germline, CDR1 is DFQATT and CDR2 is SNEGSKA (reference sequence). This CDR3 is 14 amino acids long. The CDR3 DNA reads as TGCAGTGCTAGAGGGGGGGCCCCTAATCAGCCCCAGCATTTT. It encodes CSARGGAPNQPQHF.

This clonotype has ten or more counts. The V gene is TRBV12-3 or TRBV12-4, the J gene TRBJ2-7, with unresolved D. The V end lost 5 bases, the J end lost 1 base, and 18 bases lay between the germline ends. This CDR3 region has 16 residues. DNA of the CDR3: TGTGCCAGCAGTAAAAATGGGCCTCCTACTTCCTACGAGCAGTACTTC. This encodes CASSKNGPPTSYEQYF.

A few counts support this clonotype. V usage is TRBV10-3 and J usage is TRBJ2-2; D ambiguous. Per the germline V gene, CDR1 is ENHRY and CDR2 is SYGVKD. Trimming removed 2 bases from V and 6 bases from J, with 10 bases in between. The CDR3 covers 14 residues. Written as DNA, the CDR3 is TGTGCCATCAGTGAGGTACCCAGCGCCGGGGAGCTGTTTTTT. Encoded protein: CAISEVPSAGELFF.

This clonotype has a count of ten or more. The chain links TRBV12-3 or TRBV12-4 to TRBJ2-2; TRBD2 matches 11 bases. This CDR3 is 15 amino acids long. The J segment lost 1 base and the V segment lost 6 bases, leaving 1 base of the junction unmatched. CDR3 residues: CASRGLAGNTGELFF. In DNA, the CDR3 is TGTGCCAGCAGAGGACTAGCGGGGAACACCGGGGAGCTGTTTTTT.

V usage is TRBV18 and J usage is TRBJ2-1; 13 bases are a match to TRBD2. V shed 3 bases, J shed 4 bases, and the junction held 12 bases outside the gene matches. Germline CDR1 and CDR2: KGHSH and LQKENI. This CDR3 is 19 amino acids long. In DNA form, the CDR3 reads TGTGCCAGCTCACCCCCAGTCTCAGGACTAGCGGGAGCGTACAATGAGCAGTTCTTC. Translated, it gives CASSPPVSGLAGAYNEQFF.

This clonotype was seen a few times. V gene TRBV11-2 combines with J gene TRBJ1-6; D is possibly TRBD1 (6 bases). CDR1 and CDR2 (germline): SGHAT, FQNNGV. The ends were cut back, 1 base at V and 6 bases at J, with 7 bases in the middle. The CDR3 has 14 amino acids. The DNA of the CDR3 is TGTGCCAGCAGCTTAGTCAGGGGTAATTCACCCCTCCACTTT. Protein sequence: CASSLVRGNSPLHF. Drawing the rest from reference TRBV11-2 and TRBJ1-6, the complete variable domain is EAGVAQSPRYKIIEKRQSVAFWCNPISGHATLYWYQQILGQGPKLLIQFQNNGVVDDSQLPKDRFSAERLKGVDSTLKIQPAKLEDSAVYLCASSLVRGNSPLHFGNGTRLTVT.